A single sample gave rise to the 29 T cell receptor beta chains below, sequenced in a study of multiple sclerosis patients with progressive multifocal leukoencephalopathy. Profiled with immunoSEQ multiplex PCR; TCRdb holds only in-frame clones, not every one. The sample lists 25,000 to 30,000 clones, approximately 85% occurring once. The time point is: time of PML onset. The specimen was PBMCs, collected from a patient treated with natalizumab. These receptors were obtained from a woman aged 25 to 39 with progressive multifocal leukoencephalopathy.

The CDR3 DNA follows: TGTGCCATCAGGTCGGAGTCTGATAATTCACCCCTCCACTTT. It translates to CAIRSESDNSPLHF. J is TRBJ1-6 and V is TRBV10-3, with unresolved D. The CDR3 has 14 residues. Trimming left V 6 bases short and J 5 bases short, with 11 bases between. Germline V CDR1 and CDR2: ENHRY, SYGVKD.

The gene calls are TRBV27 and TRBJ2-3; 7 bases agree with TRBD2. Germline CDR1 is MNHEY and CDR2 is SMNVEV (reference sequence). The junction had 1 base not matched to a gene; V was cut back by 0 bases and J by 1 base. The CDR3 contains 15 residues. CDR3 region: CASSLSAGGTDTQYF. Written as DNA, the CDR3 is TGTGCCAGCAGTTTATCGGCGGGGGGCACAGATACGCAGTATTTT.

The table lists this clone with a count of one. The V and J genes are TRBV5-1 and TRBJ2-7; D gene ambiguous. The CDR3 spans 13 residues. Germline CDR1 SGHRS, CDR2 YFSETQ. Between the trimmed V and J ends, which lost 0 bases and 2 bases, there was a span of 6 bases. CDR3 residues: CASSLGRTYEQYF. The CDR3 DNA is TGCGCCAGCAGCTTGGGACGGACCTACGAGCAGTACTTC.

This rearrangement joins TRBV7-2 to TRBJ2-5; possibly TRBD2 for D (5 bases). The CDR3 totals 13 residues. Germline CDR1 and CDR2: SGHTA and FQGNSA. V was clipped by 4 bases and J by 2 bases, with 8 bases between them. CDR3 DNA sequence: TGTGCCAGCAGCTCTAGCAGACAAGAGACCCAGTACTTC. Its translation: CASSSSRQETQYF.

The CDR3, as DNA: TGTGCCAGCAGCAAATCCGGGGGGGCTCTCCCAGATACGCAGTATTTT. Translation gives CASSKSGGALPDTQYF. V is TRBV7-3 and J is TRBJ2-3; 8 bases agree with TRBD2. The CDR3 is 16 residues long. Germline CDR1 reads SGHTA; CDR2 reads FQGTGA. The V segment lost 5 bases and the J segment 4 bases; nucleotides outside the gene matches: 11.

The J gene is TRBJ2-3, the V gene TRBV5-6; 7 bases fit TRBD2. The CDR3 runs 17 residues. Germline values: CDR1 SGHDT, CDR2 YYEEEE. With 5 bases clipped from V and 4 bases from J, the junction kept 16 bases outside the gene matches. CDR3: CASSMIGGSRSADTQYF. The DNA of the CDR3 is TGTGCCAGCAGTATGATCGGGGGGAGTAGGTCTGCAGATACGCAGTATTTT.

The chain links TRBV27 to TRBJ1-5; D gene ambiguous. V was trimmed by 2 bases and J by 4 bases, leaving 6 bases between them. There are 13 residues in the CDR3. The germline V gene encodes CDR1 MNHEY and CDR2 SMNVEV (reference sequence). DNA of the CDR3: TGTGCCAGCAGTTTAATGGGTAATCAGCCCCAGCATTTT. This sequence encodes CASSLMGNQPQHF.

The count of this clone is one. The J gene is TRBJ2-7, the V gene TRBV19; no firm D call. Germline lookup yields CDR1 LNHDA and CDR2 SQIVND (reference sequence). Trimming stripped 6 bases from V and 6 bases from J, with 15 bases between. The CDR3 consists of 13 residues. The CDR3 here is CASRNADPSEQYF. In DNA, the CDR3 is TGTGCCAGTAGAAATGCAGATCCCTCCGAGCAGTACTTC.

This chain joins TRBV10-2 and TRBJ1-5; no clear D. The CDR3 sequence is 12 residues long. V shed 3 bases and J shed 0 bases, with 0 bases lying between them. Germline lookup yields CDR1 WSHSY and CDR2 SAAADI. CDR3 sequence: CASSDSNQPQHF. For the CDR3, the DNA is TGCGCCAGCAGTGATAGCAATCAGCCCCAGCATTTT.

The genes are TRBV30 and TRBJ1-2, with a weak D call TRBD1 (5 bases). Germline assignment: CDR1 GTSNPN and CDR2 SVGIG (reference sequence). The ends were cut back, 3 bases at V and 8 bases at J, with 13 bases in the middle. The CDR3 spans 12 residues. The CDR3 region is CAWRSGAGGYTF. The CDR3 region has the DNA TGTGCCTGGAGGTCCGGGGCCGGGGGCTACACCTTC.

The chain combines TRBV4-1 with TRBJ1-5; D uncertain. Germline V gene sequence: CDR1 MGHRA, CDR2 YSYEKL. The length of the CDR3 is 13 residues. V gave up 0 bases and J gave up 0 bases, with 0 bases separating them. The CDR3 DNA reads TGCGCCAGCAGCCAAGATAGCAATCAGCCCCAGCATTTT. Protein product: CASSQDSNQPQHF.

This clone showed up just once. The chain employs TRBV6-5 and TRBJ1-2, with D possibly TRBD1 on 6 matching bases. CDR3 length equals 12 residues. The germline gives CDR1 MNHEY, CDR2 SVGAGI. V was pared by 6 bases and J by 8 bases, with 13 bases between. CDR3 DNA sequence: TGTGCCAGCAGCCCAGGGACAATCGGCTACACCTTC. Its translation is CASSPGTIGYTF.

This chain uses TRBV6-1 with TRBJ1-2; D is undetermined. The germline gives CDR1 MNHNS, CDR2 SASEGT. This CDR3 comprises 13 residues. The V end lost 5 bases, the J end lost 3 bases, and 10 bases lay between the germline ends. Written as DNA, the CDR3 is TGTGCCAGCAGTTCTCTGAGGGACTATGGCTACACCTTC. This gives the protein CASSSLRDYGYTF.

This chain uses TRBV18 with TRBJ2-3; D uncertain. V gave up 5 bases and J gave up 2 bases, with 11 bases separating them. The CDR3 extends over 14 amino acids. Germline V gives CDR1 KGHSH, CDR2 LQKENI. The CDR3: CASSEARITDTQYF. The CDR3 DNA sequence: TGTGCCAGCTCAGAAGCCCGTATCACAGATACGCAGTATTTT.

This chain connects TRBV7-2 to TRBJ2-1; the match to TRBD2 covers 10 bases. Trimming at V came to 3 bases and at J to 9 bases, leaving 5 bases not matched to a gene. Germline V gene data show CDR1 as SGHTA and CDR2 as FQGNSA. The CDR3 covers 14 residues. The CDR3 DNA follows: TGTGCCAGCAGCTTCGATAGCGGGAGGCCTGAGCAGTTCTTC. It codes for CASSFDSGRPEQFF. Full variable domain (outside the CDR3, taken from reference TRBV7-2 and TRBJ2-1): GAGVSQSPSNKVTEKGKDVELRCDPISGHTALYWYRQSLGQGLEFLIYFQGNSAPDKSGLPSDRFSAERTGGSVSTLTIQRTQQEDSAVYLCASSFDSGRPEQFFGPGTRLTVL.

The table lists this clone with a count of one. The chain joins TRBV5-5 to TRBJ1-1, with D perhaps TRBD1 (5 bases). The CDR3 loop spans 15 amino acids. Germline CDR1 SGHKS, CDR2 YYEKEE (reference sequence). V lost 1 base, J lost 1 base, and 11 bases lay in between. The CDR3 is CASSLSVGGNTEAFF. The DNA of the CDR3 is TGTGCCAGCAGCTTGTCAGTCGGGGGGAACACTGAAGCTTTCTTT.

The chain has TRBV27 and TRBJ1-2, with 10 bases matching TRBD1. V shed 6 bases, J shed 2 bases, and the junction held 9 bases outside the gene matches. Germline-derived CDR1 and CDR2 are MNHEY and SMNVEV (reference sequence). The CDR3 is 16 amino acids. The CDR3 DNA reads TGTGCCAGCAGGCGGGACAGGGGTGCGCAAAACTATGGCTACACCTTC. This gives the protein CASRRDRGAQNYGYTF.

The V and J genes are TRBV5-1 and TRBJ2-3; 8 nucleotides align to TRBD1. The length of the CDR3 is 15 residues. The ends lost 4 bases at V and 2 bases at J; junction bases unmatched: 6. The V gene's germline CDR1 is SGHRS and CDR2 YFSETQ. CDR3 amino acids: CASSLDRGNTDTQYF. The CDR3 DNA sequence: TGCGCCAGCAGCCTTGACAGGGGAAACACAGATACGCAGTATTTT.

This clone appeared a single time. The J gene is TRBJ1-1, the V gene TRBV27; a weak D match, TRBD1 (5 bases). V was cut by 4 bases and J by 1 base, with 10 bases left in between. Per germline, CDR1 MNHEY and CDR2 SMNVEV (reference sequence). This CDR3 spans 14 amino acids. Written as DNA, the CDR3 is TGTGCCAGCAGTTGGGGGGGGTCGAACACTGAAGCTTTCTTT. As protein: CASSWGGSNTEAFF.

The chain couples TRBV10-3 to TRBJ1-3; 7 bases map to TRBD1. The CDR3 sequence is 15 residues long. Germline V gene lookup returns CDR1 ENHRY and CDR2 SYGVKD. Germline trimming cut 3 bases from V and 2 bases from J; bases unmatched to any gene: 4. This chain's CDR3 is CAISEPTGTGNTIYF. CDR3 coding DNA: TGTGCCATCAGTGAACCGACAGGGACTGGAAACACCATATATTTT.

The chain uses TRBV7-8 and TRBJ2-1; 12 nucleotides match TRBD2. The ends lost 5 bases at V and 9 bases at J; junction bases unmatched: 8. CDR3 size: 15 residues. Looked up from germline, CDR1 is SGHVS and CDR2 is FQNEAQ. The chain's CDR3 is CASSEASGGAGEQFF. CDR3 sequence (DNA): TGTGCCAGCAGCGAAGCTAGCGGGGGGGCGGGTGAGCAGTTCTTC.

This CDR3 is CASSVGSGGTGTQYF. DNA for the CDR3: TGTGCCAGCAGCGTAGGAAGCGGGGGGACGGGGACCCAGTACTTC. This rearrangement joins TRBV9 to TRBJ2-5, with TRBD2 identical over 9 bases. CDR1 and CDR2 from the germline V gene are SGDLS and YYNGEE. Germline trimming cut 0 bases from V and 7 bases from J; bases unmatched to any gene: 7. The CDR3 consists of 15 residues. Based on the CDR3 plus reference TRBV9 and TRBJ2-5, the full variable domain is DSGVTQTPKHLITATGQRVTLRCSPRSGDLSVYWYQQSLDQGLQFLIQYYNGEERAKGNILERFSAQQFPDLHSELNLSSLELGDSALYFCASSVGSGGTGTQYFGPGTRLLVL.

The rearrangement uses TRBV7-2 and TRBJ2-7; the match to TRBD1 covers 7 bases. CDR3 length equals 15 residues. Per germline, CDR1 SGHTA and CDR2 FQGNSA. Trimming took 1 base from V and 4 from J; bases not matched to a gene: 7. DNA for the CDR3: TGTGCCAGCAGCTTAGGACCGGGACAGCAATACGAGCAGTACTTC. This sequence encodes CASSLGPGQQYEQYF.

CDR3: CASSDRLYGYTF. CDR3 coding DNA: TGTGCCAGCAGTGACAGGCTCTATGGCTACACCTTC. The chain combines TRBV5-6 with TRBJ1-2, with D tentatively TRBD1 (6 bases). There are 12 residues in the CDR3. Between the trimmed V and J ends, which lost 5 bases and 4 bases, there was a span of 9 bases. Germline CDR1 SGHDT, CDR2 YYEEEE.

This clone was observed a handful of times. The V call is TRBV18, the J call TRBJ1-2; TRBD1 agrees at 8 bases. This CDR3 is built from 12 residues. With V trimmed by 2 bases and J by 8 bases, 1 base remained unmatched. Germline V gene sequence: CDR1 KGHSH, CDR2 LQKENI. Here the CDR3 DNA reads TGTGCCAGCTCACCAGGGGACAGGGGCTACACCTTC. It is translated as CASSPGDRGYTF.

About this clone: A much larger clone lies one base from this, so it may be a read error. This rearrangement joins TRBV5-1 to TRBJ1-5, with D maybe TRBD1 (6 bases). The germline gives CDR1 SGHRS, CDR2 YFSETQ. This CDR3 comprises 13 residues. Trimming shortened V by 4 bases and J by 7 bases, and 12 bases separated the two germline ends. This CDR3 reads CASSREGEQPQHF. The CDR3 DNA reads TGCGCCAGCAGCCGGGAGGGGGAGCAGCCCCAGCATTTT.

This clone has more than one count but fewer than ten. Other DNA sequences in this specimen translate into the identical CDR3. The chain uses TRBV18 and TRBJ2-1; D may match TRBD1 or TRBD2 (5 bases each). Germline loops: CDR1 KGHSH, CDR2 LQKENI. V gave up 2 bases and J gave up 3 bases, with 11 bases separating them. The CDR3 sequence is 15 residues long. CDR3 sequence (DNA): TGTGCCAGCTCACCAAGTAGGGACGGCTACAATGAGCAGTTCTTC. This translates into CASSPSRDGYNEQFF.

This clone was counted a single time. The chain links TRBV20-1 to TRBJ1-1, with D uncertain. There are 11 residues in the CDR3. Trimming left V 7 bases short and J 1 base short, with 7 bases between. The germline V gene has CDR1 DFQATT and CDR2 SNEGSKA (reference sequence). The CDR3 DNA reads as TGCAGTGGCGTGGGGAACACTGAAGCTTTCTTT. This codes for CSGVGNTEAFF.

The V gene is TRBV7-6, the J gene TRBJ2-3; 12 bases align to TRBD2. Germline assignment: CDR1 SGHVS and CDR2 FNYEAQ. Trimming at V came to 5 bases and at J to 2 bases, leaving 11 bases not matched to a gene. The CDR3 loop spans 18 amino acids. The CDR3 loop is CASSPRTSGDYYTDTQYF. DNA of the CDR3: TGTGCCAGCAGCCCCCGGACTAGCGGGGATTACTACACAGATACGCAGTATTTT.